This T cell receptor beta chain emerged from a study of blood T cell repertoires in COVID-19. Turning to the study itself: Spain, Italy and the United States supplied samples that represented acute and convalescent COVID-19. T cells, B-cell-depleted T cells, or PBMCs supplied cDNA or gDNA.

This clone was observed at least ten times. As processed by the authors: The assay estimated nucleated cells by amplifying reference gene primers. Repertoires were generated with immunoSEQ multiplex PCR, while TCRdb's copy carries only in-frame clones and drops some. V and J calls and clone size are given by that table; D and trimming were obtained from the DNA. The data contain about 200,000 clones, around 90% of them singletons. V gave up 0 bases and J gave up 7 bases, with 7 bases separating them. The CDR3 has 12 amino acids. CDR1 WSHSY and CDR2 SAAADI come from the germline V gene. The chain employs TRBV10-2 and TRBJ2-7; no firm D call. The sample was peripheral blood. This sequence originates from a man aged 50-60 years with acute or convalescent COVID-19. This CDR3 is CASSESRREQYF. CDR3 coding DNA: TGCGCCAGCAGTGAGTCGAGGAGAGAGCAGTACTTC.